This T cell receptor (beta chain) was obtained from a study of T cells in localized non-small cell lung cancer. Study conclusions and caveats: In adjacent lung, a median approximately 60 of the top 100 tumor clones were found.

Sequencing was performed with immunoSEQ multiplex PCR; in TCRdb, only in-frame clones are kept and a portion is missing. Among about 43,000 clones, roughly 90% were seen once, and the ten largest hold about 10%. The CDR3 runs to 15 residues. V shed 5 bases and J shed 4 bases, with 15 bases lying between them. Germline CDR1 reads SGHRS; CDR2 reads YFSETQ. This clone showed up just a few times. Its matching antigen is unknown. The sequences come from PBMCs, collected before any cancer treatment. J is TRBJ2-2 and V is TRBV5-1; D may be TRBD1 or TRBD2 (7 bases each). This TCR was sampled from a woman aged 35-70 years with stage II lung adenocarcinoma. The CDR3 nucleotides are TGCGCCAGCAGTCGAGCGGGACAGTTCACCGGGGAGCTGTTTTTT. It translates to CASSRAGQFTGELFF. Using reference TRBV5-1 and TRBJ2-2 for the parts outside the CDR3, the full variable domain is KAGVTQTPRYLIKTRGQQVTLSCSPISGHRSVSWYQQTPGQGLQFLFEYFSETQRNKGNFPGRFSGRQFSNSRSEMNVSTLELGDSALYLCASSRAGQFTGELFFGEGSRLTVL.